The next 24 T cell receptor beta chains were all read from a single sample in a study of PD-1 blockade in classical Hodgkin lymphoma (dated by TCRdb to 2020 to 2022). This specimen's time point label, per the study, means: newly diagnosed, previously untreated cHL patient sample. Receptor amplification or capture employed the immunoSEQ multiplex PCR assay. The table comes from immuneACCESS by way of TCRdb, which keeps in-frame sequences with V and J called. Part of the clones is missing from these tables; in studies checked, under half for an unresolved V gene and the rest for unknown reasons. The table for this sample lists about 47,000 clones; roughly 90% of them were counted only once. In total, the top ten clones hold approximately 4.9% of the sample. The sequenced sample was peripheral blood mononuclear cells (PBMCs). All receptors derive from a human donor with classical Hodgkin lymphoma.

The chain employs TRBV11-2 and TRBJ2-1, with unresolved D. V was clipped by 2 bases and J by 3 bases, with 8 bases between them. The CDR3 runs to 14 residues. CDR1 is SGHAT and CDR2 is FQNNGV in the germline V gene. CDR3 residues: CASSLFGSYNEQFF. Here the CDR3 DNA reads TGTGCCAGCAGCTTATTCGGCAGCTACAATGAGCAGTTCTTC. Drawing the rest from reference TRBV11-2 and TRBJ2-1, the complete variable domain is EAGVAQSPRYKIIEKRQSVAFWCNPISGHATLYWYQQILGQGPKLLIQFQNNGVVDDSQLPKDRFSAERLKGVDSTLKIQPAKLEDSAVYLCASSLFGSYNEQFFGPGTRLTVL.

This clone is medium-sized in the sample. Here the CDR3 reads CSASENYGYTF. The CDR3 nucleotides are TGCAGTGCGTCGGAGAACTATGGCTACACCTTC. The chain couples TRBV20-1 to TRBJ1-2; D is unclear. Trimming left V 6 bases short and J 2 bases short, with 7 bases between. Per the germline V gene, CDR1 is DFQATT and CDR2 is SNEGSKA (reference sequence). The length of the CDR3 is 11 residues.

The rearrangement joins TRBV5-1 to TRBJ2-1; 9 bases map to TRBD2. The germline CDR1 and CDR2 sequences are SGHRS and YFSETQ. Germline trimming cut 3 bases from V and 7 bases from J; bases unmatched to any gene: 5. This CDR3 region has 14 residues. Here the CDR3 DNA reads TGCGCCAGCAGCTCTTCCCTAGCGGGAAATGAGCAGTTCTTC. Residues: CASSSSLAGNEQFF.

The rearrangement uses TRBV5-1 and TRBJ1-3; no reliable D call. Germline CDR1 and CDR2: SGHRS and YFSETQ. CDR3 length: 14 residues. The V end lost 0 bases, the J end lost 7 bases, and 11 bases lay between the germline ends. CDR3 loop: CASSLEAQGNTIYF. In nucleotides, the CDR3 is TGCGCCAGCAGCTTGGAGGCCCAAGGGAACACCATATATTTT.

CDR3 loop: CASSPTGLIYGYTF. Written as DNA, the CDR3 is TGTGCCAGCAGCCCGACGGGGTTGATCTATGGCTACACCTTC. This chain connects TRBV5-4 to TRBJ1-2; D remains ambiguous. Germline V gene data show CDR1 as SGHNT and CDR2 as YYREEE (reference sequence). The CDR3 runs to 14 residues. V was trimmed by 4 bases and J by 4 bases, leaving 14 bases between them.

The gene calls are TRBV5-1 and TRBJ1-1, with 10 bases that match TRBD1. The junction had 17 bases not matched to a gene; V was cut back by 4 bases and J by 2 bases. Germline V gene data show CDR1 as SGHRS and CDR2 as YFSETQ. This CDR3 region has 19 residues. CDR3 loop: CASSRNPPGQGFANTEAFF. In nucleotides, the CDR3 is TGCGCCAGCAGCCGAAACCCGCCGGGACAGGGGTTCGCAAACACTGAAGCTTTCTTT.

The rearrangement joins TRBV11-3 to TRBJ2-1; 9 nucleotides match TRBD2. After removal of 0 bases from V and 9 bases from J, the junction contained 15 bases not matched to a gene. The CDR3 runs 18 residues. In germline, CDR1 is SGHNT, CDR2 YENEEA. For the CDR3, the DNA is TGTGCCAGCAGCTTAGAAATCGTGATAGCGGGGGCTACAGGTGAGCAGTTCTTC. Residues: CASSLEIVIAGATGEQFF.

The chain is built from TRBV2 and TRBJ2-1, with no clear D. Germline V gene lookup returns CDR1 SNHLY and CDR2 FYNNEI. This CDR3 has 12 amino acids. Trimming took off 3 bases at V and 9 bases at J, with 9 bases between the two ends. DNA for the CDR3: TGTGCCAGCAGTGACTTAGGCGCTGAGCAGTTCTTC. Translating gives CASSDLGAEQFF. The full variable domain, in which reference TRBV2 and TRBJ2-1 provide the parts outside the CDR3, is EPEVTQTPSHQVTQMGQEVILRCVPISNHLYFYWYRQILGQKVEFLVSFYNNEISEKSEIFDDQFSVERPDGSNFTLKIRSTKLEDSAMYFCASSDLGAEQFFGPGTRLTVL.

This sequence joins TRBV2 and TRBJ1-6, with 7 positions matching TRBD1. The CDR3 is 16 residues long. The V and J ends lost 5 bases and 5 bases, in that order; junction bases with no gene match: 9. Germline lookup yields CDR1 SNHLY and CDR2 FYNNEI. DNA for the CDR3: TGTGCCAGCAGTCCTTTTGGGACAGCGAATAATTCACCCCTCCACTTT. This gives the protein CASSPFGTANNSPLHF.

This clone was seen only a few times. The chain recombines TRBV18 with TRBJ2-3, with 8 bases identical to TRBD1. This CDR3 is built from 16 residues. Germline-derived CDR1 and CDR2 are KGHSH and LQKENI. Trimming took 5 bases from V and 2 from J; bases not matched to a gene: 9. The CDR3 loop is CASSSSGQAYTDTQYF. The DNA of the CDR3 is TGTGCCAGCTCATCGTCGGGACAGGCCTACACAGATACGCAGTATTTT.

As DNA, the CDR3 is TGTGCCAGCAGCCCTCTACATGAGCAGTTCTTC. It codes for CASSPLHEQFF. The rearrangement uses TRBV6-1 and TRBJ2-1; D not resolved. Trimming left V 6 bases short and J 8 bases short, with 8 bases between. Germline V gene data show CDR1 as MNHNS and CDR2 as SASEGT. This CDR3 spans 11 amino acids.

CDR3 sequence reads: CASIPVGGSYNEQFF. The CDR3 nucleotides read TGTGCCAGCATTCCGGTCGGCGGCTCCTACAATGAGCAGTTCTTC. The chain has TRBV25-1 and TRBJ2-1, with no clear D. V lost 7 bases, J lost 0 bases, and 13 bases lay in between. The germline V gene encodes CDR1 MGHDK and CDR2 SYGVNS. The CDR3 extends over 15 amino acids.

The gene calls are TRBV11-1 and TRBJ2-4; 7 bases align to TRBD1. The trim removed 6 bases at V and 7 bases at J, leaving 6 bases unmatched. The CDR3 has 13 amino acids. CDR1 and CDR2 from the germline V gene are SGHAT and FQDESV (reference sequence). The CDR3 DNA reads TGTGCCAGCAGTGCTGGACAGGATAACATTCAGTACTTC. The encoded protein is CASSAGQDNIQYF. Looking up the rest from reference TRBV11-1 and TRBJ2-4 gives the full variable domain: EAEVAQSPRYKITEKSQAVAFWCDPISGHATLYWYRQILGQGPELLVQFQDESVVDDSQLPKDRFSAERLKGVDSTLKIQPAELGDSAMYLCASSAGQDNIQYFGAGTRLSVL.

The V gene is TRBV11-2, the J gene TRBJ2-5; no clear D. The CDR3 has 13 amino acids. Germline assignment: CDR1 SGHAT and CDR2 FQNNGV. V lost 0 bases and J lost 7, with 9 bases in between. This CDR3 is CASSLELVGTQYF. Here the CDR3 DNA reads TGTGCCAGCAGCTTAGAACTTGTGGGGACCCAGTACTTC.

V usage is TRBV28 and J usage is TRBJ1-4; D remains unclear. The V end was cut by 2 bases, the J end by 10 bases, with 14 bases between. This CDR3 spans 14 amino acids. Per germline, CDR1 MDHEN and CDR2 SYDVKM. CDR3 loop: CASSLGAPRRKLFF. The CDR3 DNA reads TGTGCCAGCAGTTTAGGCGCACCCCGGAGAAAACTGTTTTTT.

This rearrangement joins TRBV5-1 to TRBJ1-4, with 11 bases lining up with TRBD1. Germline V CDR1 and CDR2: SGHRS, YFSETQ. The CDR3 length is 17 residues. Trimming removed 2 bases from V and 0 bases from J; junction bases left unmatched: 3. This chain's CDR3 is CASSFGQGAATNEKLFF. CDR3 coding DNA: TGCGCCAGCAGCTTCGGACAGGGGGCGGCAACTAATGAAAAACTGTTTTTT.

The chain couples TRBV7-2 to TRBJ1-1; D may be TRBD1 (6 bases). Germline CDR1 reads SGHTA; CDR2 reads FQGNSA. V lost 6 bases and J 4 bases, leaving 12 bases between the germline ends. This CDR3 is 13 amino acids long. The CDR3 DNA reads as TGTGCCAGCAGTTATACAGGGAGCACTGAAGCTTTCTTT. Its translation: CASSYTGSTEAFF. Complete variable domain (other parts from reference TRBV7-2 and TRBJ1-1): GAGVSQSPSNKVTEKGKDVELRCDPISGHTALYWYRQSLGQGLEFLIYFQGNSAPDKSGLPSDRFSAERTGGSVSTLTIQRTQQEDSAVYLCASSYTGSTEAFFGQGTRLTVV.

The chain links TRBV28 to TRBJ1-1; D is perhaps TRBD1 (5 bases). The CDR3 is 14 amino acids. V was shortened by 5 bases and J by 11 bases, with 21 bases between the two germline ends. Germline V gene lookup returns CDR1 MDHEN and CDR2 SYDVKM. The DNA for the CDR3 is TGTGCCAGCAGTCCTGGGTCGGGGCCGGCGGACGCTTTCTTT. Amino acid sequence: CASSPGSGPADAFF.

The rearrangement joins TRBV19 to TRBJ2-2, with D uncertain. With 6 bases removed from V and 0 bases from J, the gap between germline ends came to 8 bases. Germline V gene data show CDR1 as LNHDA and CDR2 as SQIVND (reference sequence). The CDR3 has 14 amino acids. CDR3 region: CASRSLANTGELFF. For the CDR3, the DNA is TGTGCCAGTAGAAGTCTAGCGAACACCGGGGAGCTGTTTTTT.

The chain has TRBV4-2 and TRBJ1-2; D unresolved. The CDR3 length is 15 residues. V was shortened by 0 bases and J by 2 bases, with 10 bases between the two germline ends. Germline CDR1 LGHNA, CDR2 YNFKEQ. The CDR3 protein is CASSQDLAGNYGYTF. For the CDR3, the DNA is TGTGCCAGCAGCCAAGATTTGGCGGGGAACTATGGCTACACCTTC.

The chain couples TRBV20-1 to TRBJ2-5; no clear D. V was pared by 8 bases and J by 7 bases, with 8 bases between. The CDR3 is 9 residues long. Germline V CDR1 and CDR2: DFQATT, SNEGSKA (reference sequence). DNA for the CDR3: TGCAGTCCCAAAGGGACCCAGTACTTC. Amino acids: CSPKGTQYF.

CDR3 coding DNA: TGTGCCAGCAGCGTAAGGGGACAGGGCCATGAGCAGTTCTTC. Its translation: CASSVRGQGHEQFF. The chain employs TRBV7-3 and TRBJ2-1; 9 bases are shared with TRBD1. The CDR3 runs to 14 residues. CDR1 and CDR2 from the germline V gene are SGHTA and FQGTGA. V trimming: 5 bases; J trimming: 8 bases; junction bases outside the gene matches: 7.

This CDR3 is CASTPDRTSNQPQHF. CDR3 sequence (DNA): TGTGCCAGCACCCCAGACAGGACCAGCAATCAGCCCCAGCATTTT. The chain combines TRBV4-2 with TRBJ1-5; TRBD1 might be the D (6 bases). Germline CDR1 is LGHNA and CDR2 is YNFKEQ. The CDR3 loop spans 15 amino acids. Trimming took off 7 bases at V and 1 base at J, with 14 bases between the two ends.

The gene calls are TRBV5-5 and TRBJ1-1, with a weak D call TRBD1 (5 bases). The CDR3 totals 15 residues. V dropped 4 bases and J dropped 6 bases, with 19 bases sitting between them. CDR1 and CDR2 from the germline V gene are SGHKS and YYEKEE (reference sequence). The CDR3 sequence: CASSVPSGGIAEAFF. The DNA for the CDR3 is TGTGCCAGCAGCGTGCCATCGGGGGGGATCGCTGAAGCTTTCTTT.